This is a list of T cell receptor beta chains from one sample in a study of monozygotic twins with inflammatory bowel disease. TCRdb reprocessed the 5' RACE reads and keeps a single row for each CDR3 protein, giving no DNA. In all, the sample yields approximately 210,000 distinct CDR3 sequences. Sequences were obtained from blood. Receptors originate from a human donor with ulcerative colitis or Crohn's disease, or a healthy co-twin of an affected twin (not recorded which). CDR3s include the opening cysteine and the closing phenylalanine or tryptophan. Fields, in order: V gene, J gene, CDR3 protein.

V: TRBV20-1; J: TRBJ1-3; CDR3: CSAEGLWNTIYF
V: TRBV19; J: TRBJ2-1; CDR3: CASGTSGYNEQFF
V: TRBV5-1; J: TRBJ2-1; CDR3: CASSLLSTGASEQFF
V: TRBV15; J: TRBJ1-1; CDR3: CATSRDRRAEAFF
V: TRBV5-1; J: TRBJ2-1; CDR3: CASSRTSGGARPHNEQFF
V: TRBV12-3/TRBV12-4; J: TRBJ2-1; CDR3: CASSPTGGMAYNEQFF
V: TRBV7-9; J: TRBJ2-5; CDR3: CASSSPPWEAQETQYF
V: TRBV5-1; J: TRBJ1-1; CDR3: CASRQRDVTATEAFF
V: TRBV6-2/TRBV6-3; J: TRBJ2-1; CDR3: CASSYATRDEQFF
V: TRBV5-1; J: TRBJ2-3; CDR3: CASSLAQGKATDTQYF
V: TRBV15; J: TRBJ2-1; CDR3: CATDAGGSSYNEQFF
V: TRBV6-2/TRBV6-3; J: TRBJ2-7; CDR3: CASSYSAALLSYEQYF
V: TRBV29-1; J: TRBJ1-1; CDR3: CSTVSGSSEAFF
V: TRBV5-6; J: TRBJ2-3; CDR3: CASSHKGERGTDTQYF
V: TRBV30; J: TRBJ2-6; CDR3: CAWGQGATGANVLTF
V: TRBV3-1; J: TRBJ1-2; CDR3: CASSQQGAYGYTF
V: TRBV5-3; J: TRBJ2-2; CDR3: CARSLPRGGELFF
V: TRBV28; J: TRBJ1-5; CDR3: CASSFGPPNQPQHF
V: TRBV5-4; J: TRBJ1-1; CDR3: CAWVGSNTEAFF
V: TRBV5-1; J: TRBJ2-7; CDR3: CASTGTSGTYEQYF
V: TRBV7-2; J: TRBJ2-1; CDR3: CASSLAWGVLNNEQFF
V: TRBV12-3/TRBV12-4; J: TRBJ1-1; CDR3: CASTPRYRLGTEAFF
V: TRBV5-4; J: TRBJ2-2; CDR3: CASSQGRSYTGELFF
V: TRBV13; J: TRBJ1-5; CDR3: CASSLRGTVNQPQHF
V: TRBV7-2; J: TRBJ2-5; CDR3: CASSSGAGGVQETQYF
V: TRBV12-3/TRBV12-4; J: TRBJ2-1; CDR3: CASRRGGASYNEQFF
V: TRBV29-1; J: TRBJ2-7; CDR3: CSVAPGQVSYEQYF
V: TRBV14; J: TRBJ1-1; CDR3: CASSPDRGAEAFF
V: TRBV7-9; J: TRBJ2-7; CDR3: CASSSERHADEQYF
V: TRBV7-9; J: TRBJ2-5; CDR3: CASSLVLGQETQYF
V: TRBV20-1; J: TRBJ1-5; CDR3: CSARDYRLLDNQPQHF
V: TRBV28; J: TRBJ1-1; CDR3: CASSLYGDRGLNTEAFF
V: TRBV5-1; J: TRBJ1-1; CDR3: CASSLAGRDFGTEAFF
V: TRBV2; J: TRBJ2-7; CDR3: CASRPGATSYEQYF
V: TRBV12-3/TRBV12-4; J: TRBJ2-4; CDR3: CASSSWVSGNIQYF